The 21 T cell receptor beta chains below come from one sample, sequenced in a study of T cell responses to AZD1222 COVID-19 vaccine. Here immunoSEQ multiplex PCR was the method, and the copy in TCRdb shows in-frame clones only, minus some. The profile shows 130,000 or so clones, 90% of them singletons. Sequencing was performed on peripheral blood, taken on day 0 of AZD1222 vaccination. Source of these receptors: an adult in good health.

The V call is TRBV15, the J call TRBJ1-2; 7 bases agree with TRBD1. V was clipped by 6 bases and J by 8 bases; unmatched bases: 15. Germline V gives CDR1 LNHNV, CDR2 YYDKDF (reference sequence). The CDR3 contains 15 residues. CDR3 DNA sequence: TGTGCCACCAGTAGCAGAGTGGAGGGGGCGAAAGGCTACACCTTC. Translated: CATSSRVEGAKGYTF.

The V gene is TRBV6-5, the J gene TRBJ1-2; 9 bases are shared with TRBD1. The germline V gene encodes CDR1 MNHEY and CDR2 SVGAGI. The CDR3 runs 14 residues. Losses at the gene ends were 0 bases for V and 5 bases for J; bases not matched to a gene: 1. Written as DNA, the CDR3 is TGTGCCAGCAGTTACTCGACAGGGGGGTATGGCTACACCTTC. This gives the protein CASSYSTGGYGYTF.

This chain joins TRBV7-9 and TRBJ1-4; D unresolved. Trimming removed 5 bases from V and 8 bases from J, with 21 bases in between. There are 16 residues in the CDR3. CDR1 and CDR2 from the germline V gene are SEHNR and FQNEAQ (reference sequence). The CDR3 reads CASSRVLSGSEEKLFF. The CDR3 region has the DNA TGTGCCAGCAGCCGTGTCCTTTCAGGATCGGAGGAAAAACTGTTTTTT.

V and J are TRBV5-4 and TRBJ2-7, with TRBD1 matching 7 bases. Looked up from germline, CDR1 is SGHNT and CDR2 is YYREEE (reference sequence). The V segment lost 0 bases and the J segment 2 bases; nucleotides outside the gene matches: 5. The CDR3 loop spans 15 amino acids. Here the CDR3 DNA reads TGTGCCAGCAGCTTGGACAGGGGTGGAACCTACGAGCAGTACTTC. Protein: CASSLDRGGTYEQYF. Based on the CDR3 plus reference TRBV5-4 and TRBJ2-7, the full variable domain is ETGVTQSPTHLIKTRGQQVTLRCSSQSGHNTVSWYQQALGQGPQFIFQYYREEENGRGNFPPRFSGLQFPNYSSELNVNALELDDSALYLCASSLDRGGTYEQYFGPGTRLTVT.

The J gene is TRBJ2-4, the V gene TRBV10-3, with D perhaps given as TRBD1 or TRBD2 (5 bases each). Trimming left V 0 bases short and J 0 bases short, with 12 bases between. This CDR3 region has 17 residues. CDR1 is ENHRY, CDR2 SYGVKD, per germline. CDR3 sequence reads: CAISESQGPLAKNIQYF. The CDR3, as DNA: TGTGCCATCAGTGAGTCGCAGGGACCCCTAGCCAAAAACATTCAGTACTTC.

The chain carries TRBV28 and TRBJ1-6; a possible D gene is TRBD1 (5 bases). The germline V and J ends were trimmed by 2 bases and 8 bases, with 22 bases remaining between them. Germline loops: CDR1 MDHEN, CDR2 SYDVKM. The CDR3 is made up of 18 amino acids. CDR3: CASSLTPWFGATDSPLHF. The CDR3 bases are TGTGCCAGCAGTTTAACCCCCTGGTTTGGGGCGACGGATTCACCCCTCCACTTT.

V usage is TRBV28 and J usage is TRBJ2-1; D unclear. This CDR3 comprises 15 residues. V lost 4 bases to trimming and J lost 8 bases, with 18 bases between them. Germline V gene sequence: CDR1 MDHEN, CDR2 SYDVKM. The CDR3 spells CASSSPSFRSDEQFF. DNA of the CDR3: TGTGCCAGCAGTTCCCCCAGTTTTAGGAGCGATGAGCAGTTCTTC. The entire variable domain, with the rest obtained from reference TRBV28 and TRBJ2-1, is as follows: DVKVTQSSRYLVKRTGEKVFLECVQDMDHENMFWYRQDPGLGLRLIYFSYDVKMKEKGDIPEGYSVSREKKERFSLILESASTNQTSMYLCASSSPSFRSDEQFFGPGTRLTVL.

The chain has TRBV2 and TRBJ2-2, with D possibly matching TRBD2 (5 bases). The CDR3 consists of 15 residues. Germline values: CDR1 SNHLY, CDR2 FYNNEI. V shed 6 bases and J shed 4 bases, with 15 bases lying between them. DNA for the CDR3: TGTGCCAGCAGCGCGGGCTTCACCGGCACCGGGGAGCTGTTTTTT. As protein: CASSAGFTGTGELFF.

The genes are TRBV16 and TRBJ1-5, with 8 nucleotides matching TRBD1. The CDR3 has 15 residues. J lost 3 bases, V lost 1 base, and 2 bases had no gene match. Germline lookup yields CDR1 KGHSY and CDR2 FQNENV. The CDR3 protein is CASSQLGQDNQPQHF. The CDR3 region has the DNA TGTGCCAGCAGCCAATTGGGACAGGACAATCAGCCCCAGCATTTT.

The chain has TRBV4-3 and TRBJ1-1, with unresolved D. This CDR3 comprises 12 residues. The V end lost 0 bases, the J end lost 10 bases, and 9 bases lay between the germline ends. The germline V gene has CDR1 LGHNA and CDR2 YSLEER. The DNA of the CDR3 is TGCGCCAGCAGCCAAGAGAACTCTGTAGCTTTCTTT. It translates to CASSQENSVAFF.

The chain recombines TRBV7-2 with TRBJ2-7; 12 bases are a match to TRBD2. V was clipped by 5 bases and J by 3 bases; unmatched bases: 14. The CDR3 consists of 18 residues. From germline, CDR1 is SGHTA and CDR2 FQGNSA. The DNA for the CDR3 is TGTGCCAGCAGCATTTGGGGACTAGCGGGCCCAATCGACTACGAGCAGTACTTC. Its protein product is CASSIWGLAGPIDYEQYF.

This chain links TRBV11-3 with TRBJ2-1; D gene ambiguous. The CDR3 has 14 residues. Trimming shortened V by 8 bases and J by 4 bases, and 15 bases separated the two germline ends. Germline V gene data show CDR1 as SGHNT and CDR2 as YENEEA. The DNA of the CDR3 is TGTGCCAGCCCAACTCGAGTGGAGTACAATGAGCAGTTCTTC. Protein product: CASPTRVEYNEQFF.

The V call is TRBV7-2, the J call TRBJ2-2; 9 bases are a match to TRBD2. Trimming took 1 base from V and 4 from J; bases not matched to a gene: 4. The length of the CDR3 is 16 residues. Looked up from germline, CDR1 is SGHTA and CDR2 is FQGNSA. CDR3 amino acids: CASSLEAGGRTGELFF. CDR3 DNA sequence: TGTGCCAGCAGCTTAGAAGCGGGAGGTCGCACCGGGGAGCTGTTTTTT.

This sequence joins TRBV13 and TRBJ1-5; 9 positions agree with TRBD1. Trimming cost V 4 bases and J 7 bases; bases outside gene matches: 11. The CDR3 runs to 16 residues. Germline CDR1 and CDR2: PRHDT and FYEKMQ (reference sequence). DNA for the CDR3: TGTGCCAGCAGCTCATCCGGGACAGGGATAAGGCAGCCCCAGCATTTT. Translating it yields CASSSSGTGIRQPQHF.

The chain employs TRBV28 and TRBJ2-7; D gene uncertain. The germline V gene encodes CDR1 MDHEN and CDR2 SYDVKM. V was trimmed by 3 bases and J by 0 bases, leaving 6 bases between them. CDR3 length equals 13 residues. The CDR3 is CASSFPGSYEQYF. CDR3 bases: TGTGCCAGCAGTTTCCCTGGCTCCTACGAGCAGTACTTC.

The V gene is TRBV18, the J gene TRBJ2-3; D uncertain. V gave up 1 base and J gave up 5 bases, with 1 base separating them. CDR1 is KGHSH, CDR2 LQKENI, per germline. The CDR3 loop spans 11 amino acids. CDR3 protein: CASSPQDTQYF. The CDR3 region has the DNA TGTGCCAGCTCACCACAAGATACGCAGTATTTT.

CDR3 DNA sequence: TGTGCCAGCAGTTTTGGGACTAGCGGTTACGATACGCAGTATTTT. This gives the protein CASSFGTSGYDTQYF. The chain links TRBV5-4 to TRBJ2-3; TRBD2 matches at 11 bases. V lost 5 bases and J lost 6; bases outside the gene matches: 8. The CDR3 is made up of 15 amino acids. CDR1 and CDR2 from the germline V gene are SGHNT and YYREEE (reference sequence).

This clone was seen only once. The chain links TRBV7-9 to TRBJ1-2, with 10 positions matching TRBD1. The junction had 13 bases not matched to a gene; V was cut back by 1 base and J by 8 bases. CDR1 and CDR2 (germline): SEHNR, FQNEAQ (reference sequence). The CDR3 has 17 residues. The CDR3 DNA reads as TGTGCCAGCAGCTTAGGGAGGCCGGGACAGGGGACAGGAGGCTACACCTTC. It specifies CASSLGRPGQGTGGYTF.

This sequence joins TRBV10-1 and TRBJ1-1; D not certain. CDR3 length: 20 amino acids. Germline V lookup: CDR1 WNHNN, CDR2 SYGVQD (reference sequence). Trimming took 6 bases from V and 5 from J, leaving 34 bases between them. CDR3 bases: TGCGCCAGCAGCACCCTATTCAATAGGTGGTGGGTTGACGAGAGAACTGAAGCTTTCTTT. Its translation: CASSTLFNRWWVDERTEAFF.

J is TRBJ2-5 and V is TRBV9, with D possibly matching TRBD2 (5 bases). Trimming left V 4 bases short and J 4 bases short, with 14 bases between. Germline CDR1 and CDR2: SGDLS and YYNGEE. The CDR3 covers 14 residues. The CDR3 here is CASSPDGVLETQYF. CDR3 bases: TGTGCCAGCAGCCCCGACGGGGTCTTAGAGACCCAGTACTTC.

DNA for the CDR3: TGCGCCAGCAGCCTAGGTCTCCCCACAGATACGCAGTATTTT. It is translated as CASSLGLPTDTQYF. J is TRBJ2-3 and V is TRBV5-1; D is unclear. Germline V gene lookup returns CDR1 SGHRS and CDR2 YFSETQ. This CDR3 has 14 amino acids. V gave up 4 bases and J gave up 2 bases, with 11 bases separating them.